A selection of T cell receptor beta chains follows, all from one sample in a study of cytomegalovirus exposure and HLA in healthy donors. The assay was immunoSEQ multiplex PCR, and TCRdb's table has in-frame clones only and misses some. This table holds 100,000 or so clones, around 83% found once. Sequenced sample: PBMCs. These receptors originate from a woman aged 18 to 35 in good health and CMV-seropositive. Each CDR3 is given with its conserved first and last residue. D genes are given only for firm matches. Clone size is stated in some rows and not others, as once, few, many or a class when expanded.

d_call,j_call,v_call,clone_size,cdr3_nt,cdr3_aa
TRBD1,TRBJ2-1,TRBV6-5,-,TGTGCCAGCAGTTACGAGGGGGCTATCTACAATGAGCAGTTCTTC,CASSYEGAIYNEQFF
-,TRBJ1-2,TRBV27,few,TGTGCCAGCAGTTTAGGCGGAGGAGACTATGGCTACACCTTC,CASSLGGGDYGYTF
-,TRBJ1-1,TRBV7-8,-,TGTGCCAGCAGCTTCTATTACGATCGGGGGGTTCCTGAAGCTTTCTTT,CASSFYYDRGVPEAFF
-,TRBJ1-6,TRBV11-2,-,TGTGCCAGCAGCTCCGGGAGAGGCTCACCCCTCCACTTT,CASSSGRGSPLHF
TRBD2,TRBJ2-7,TRBV30,once,TGTGCCTGGAACCGGGGGGTAGGTCTTTTGTCTGAGCAGTACTTC,CAWNRGVGLLSEQYF
-,TRBJ2-5,TRBV11-3,-,TGTGCCAGCAGCTGGGGTGACGACTTAGGAGGAGTCCAGTACTTC,CASSWGDDLGGVQYF
-,TRBJ2-2,TRBV4-1,-,TGCGCCAGCAGCCACGGTGGTACCAGAGTACGGGCCGGGGAGCTGTTTTTT,CASSHGGTRVRAGELFF
TRBD2,TRBJ2-5,TRBV5-1,-,TGCGCCAGCAGCTTGGAGGCTAGCGGGAGCCTCCAAGAGACCCAGTACTTC,CASSLEASGSLQETQYF
TRBD1,TRBJ1-1,TRBV19,-,TGTGCCAGTAGTAAACAGGGGCGGAACACTGAAGCTTTCTTT,CASSKQGRNTEAFF
TRBD2,TRBJ2-1,TRBV28,once,TGTGCCAGCAGCTTAAGACTAGCGGGAAGTTCCTACAATGAGCAGTTCTTC,CASSLRLAGSSYNEQFF
TRBD2,TRBJ2-1,TRBV15,-,TGTGCCACCAGCGAGGTAGCGGGAGGTGTCAATGAGCAGTTCTTC,CATSEVAGGVNEQFF
TRBD1,TRBJ1-2,TRBV7-9,-,TGTGCCAGCAGCTTAGGCCGGACAGGGAATCTTCGGGGCTACACCTTC,CASSLGRTGNLRGYTF
-,TRBJ2-7,TRBV9,-,TGTGCCAGCAGCGTAGGGGTGGGAGGCGGGTACGAGCAGTACTTC,CASSVGVGGGYEQYF
TRBD2,TRBJ2-7,TRBV11-2,-,TGTGCCAGCAGCTTAGGGACTAGCGTATTCTACGAGCAGTACTTC,CASSLGTSVFYEQYF
TRBD1,TRBJ2-1,TRBV10-3,-,TGTGCCATCACGGCAGGGGGCTACAATGAGCAGTTCTTC,CAITAGGYNEQFF
-,TRBJ1-1,TRBV7-9,-,TGTGCCAGCAGCTGGGGACATCTCACTGAAGCTTTCTTT,CASSWGHLTEAFF
TRBD2,TRBJ2-1,TRBV4-1,-,TGCGCCAGCAGCCAAGGGACTAGCGGGGGCTCCTACAATGAGCAGTTCTTC,CASSQGTSGGSYNEQFF
-,TRBJ2-5,TRBV5-1,-,TGCGCCAGCGAGGAAGTGAGAACCCAGTACTTC,CASEEVRTQYF
TRBD1,TRBJ1-1,TRBV25-1,-,TGTGCCAGCAGTGCACCTGCGGGACAGGAGGCTTTCTTT,CASSAPAGQEAFF
-,TRBJ2-7,TRBV12-2,-,TGTGCAAGTCGCCCTCAAAAGCAGGGAAGCTCCTACGAGCAGTACTTC,CASRPQKQGSSYEQYF
-,TRBJ2-3,TRBV4-1,-,TGCGCCAGCAGCCATCCGCCAGTCAGCACAGATACGCAGTATTTT,CASSHPPVSTDTQYF
-,TRBJ2-5,TRBV5-1,-,TGCGCCAGCAGCTCCGTCGGAGGGGAGACCCAGTACTTC,CASSSVGGETQYF
-,TRBJ2-7,TRBV19,medium-sized,TGTGCCAGTAGTATGGGGCAGGGCGGTTACGAGCAGTACTTC,CASSMGQGGYEQYF
TRBD1,TRBJ1-5,TRBV6-5,-,TGTGCCAACGGACAGGGGCCCAATCAGCCCCAGCATTTT,CANGQGPNQPQHF
-,TRBJ1-1,TRBV2,-,TGTGCCAGCAAGACAGAAAACACTGAAGCTTTCTTT,CASKTENTEAFF
-,TRBJ2-3,TRBV5-6,-,TGTGCCAGCATCCCTCGGCAGGCAAGCACAGATACGCAGTATTTT,CASIPRQASTDTQYF
-,TRBJ1-1,TRBV6-5,-,TGTGCCAGCAGCCCTAGTAGAGAGAACACTGAAGCTTTCTTT,CASSPSRENTEAFF
TRBD1,TRBJ2-7,TRBV19,-,TGTGCCAGTAGTAGGGACAGGGGGAGGAACGAGCAGTACTTC,CASSRDRGRNEQYF
TRBD2,TRBJ2-1,TRBV7-9,once,TGTGCCAGCAGCGGATGGGGACTAGCGGGGGGGCCAGGTTACAATGAGCAGTTCTTC,CASSGWGLAGGPGYNEQFF
TRBD1,TRBJ1-3,TRBV28,-,TGTGCCAGCAGTGGCGGGACAGACTCTGGAAACACCATATATTTT,CASSGGTDSGNTIYF
TRBD2,TRBJ2-7,TRBV9,few,TGTGCCAGCAGCGTAGAGGGGACTAGCGGGAGCGGGAAGTACTTC,CASSVEGTSGSGKYF
-,TRBJ2-1,TRBV7-9,-,TGTGCCAGCAGCTTATCAGCTACTATCTCCTACAATGAGCAGTTCTTC,CASSLSATISYNEQFF
TRBD2,TRBJ2-3,TRBV19,-,TGTGCCAGTAGCATAACTAGCGGGAGGGCGTCAGATACGCAGTATTTT,CASSITSGRASDTQYF
TRBD1,TRBJ1-5,TRBV28,-,TGTGCCAGCAGTAGCTACAGGGGGCTAAGACAGCCCCAGCATTTT,CASSSYRGLRQPQHF
-,TRBJ2-7,TRBV7-9,-,TGTGCCAGCAGTTTCCAGGGTGGCGAGCAATACTTC,CASSFQGGEQYF
-,TRBJ1-1,TRBV21-1,-,TGTGCCAGCAGCACTCGGGACAACATGAACACTGAAGCTTTCTTT,CASSTRDNMNTEAFF
-,TRBJ1-4,TRBV11-2,-,TGTGCCAGCAGCTTAGGAGGGAGGGCGGGTGAAAAACTGTTTTTT,CASSLGGRAGEKLFF
-,TRBJ2-5,TRBV5-1,-,TGCGCCAGCAGCCGTAGCGATTACACCCAGTACTTC,CASSRSDYTQYF
TRBD1,TRBJ1-1,TRBV28,-,TGTGCCAGCAGTGGGAGTGGCAGGGGGAAGACTGAAGCTTTCTTT,CASSGSGRGKTEAFF
-,TRBJ1-1,TRBV4-1,-,TGCGCCAGCTACCGGGAGGCTGAAGCTTTCTTT,CASYREAEAFF
-,TRBJ2-3,TRBV27,many,TGTGCCAGCAGTTTGACATCCACAGATACGCAGTATTTT,CASSLTSTDTQYF
-,TRBJ2-7,TRBV10-2,-,TGCGCCAGCACCCTACCCGGGACAGAGCAGTACTTC,CASTLPGTEQYF
TRBD2,TRBJ2-2,TRBV29-1,-,TGCAGCGTGGATAGCGGGACGAACACCGGGGAGCTGTTTTTT,CSVDSGTNTGELFF
-,TRBJ2-7,TRBV5-1,-,TGCGCCAGGGGACTTGAAGTGGGAGGTGATTCCTACGAGCAGTACTTC,CARGLEVGGDSYEQYF
TRBD1,TRBJ2-1,TRBV12-5,-,TGTGCTAGTGGTTCCAAGGGGGCTAGCCACTACAATGAGCAGTTCTTC,CASGSKGASHYNEQFF
-,TRBJ1-2,TRBV18,-,TGTGCCAGCTCACCATCCACAGGGAACTCTAACTATGGCTACACCTTC,CASSPSTGNSNYGYTF
-,TRBJ2-7,TRBV28,-,TGTGCCAGCAGTTTAGACTACGGATACGAGCAGTACTTC,CASSLDYGYEQYF
TRBD1,TRBJ1-4,TRBV19,-,TGTGCCACGACGGACAGGGGGCAAGGAAAACTGTTTTTT,CATTDRGQGKLFF
-,TRBJ2-2,TRBV7-2,-,TGTGCCAGCAGCTTAGCTAGCGATAACACCGGGGAGCTGTTTTTT,CASSLASDNTGELFF
TRBD2,TRBJ2-7,TRBV5-4,-,TGTGCCAGCAGCCAGGGACTAGCGGGGGGAATACGTGGCGAGCAGTACTTC,CASSQGLAGGIRGEQYF
TRBD1,TRBJ1-5,TRBV5-8,-,TGTGCCAGCAGCCGAAAAATGGACAGGGGTCAGCCCCAGCATTTT,CASSRKMDRGQPQHF
-,TRBJ2-5,TRBV28,-,TGTGCCAGCAGTTTCGCGACAGTACAAGAGACCCAGTACTTC,CASSFATVQETQYF